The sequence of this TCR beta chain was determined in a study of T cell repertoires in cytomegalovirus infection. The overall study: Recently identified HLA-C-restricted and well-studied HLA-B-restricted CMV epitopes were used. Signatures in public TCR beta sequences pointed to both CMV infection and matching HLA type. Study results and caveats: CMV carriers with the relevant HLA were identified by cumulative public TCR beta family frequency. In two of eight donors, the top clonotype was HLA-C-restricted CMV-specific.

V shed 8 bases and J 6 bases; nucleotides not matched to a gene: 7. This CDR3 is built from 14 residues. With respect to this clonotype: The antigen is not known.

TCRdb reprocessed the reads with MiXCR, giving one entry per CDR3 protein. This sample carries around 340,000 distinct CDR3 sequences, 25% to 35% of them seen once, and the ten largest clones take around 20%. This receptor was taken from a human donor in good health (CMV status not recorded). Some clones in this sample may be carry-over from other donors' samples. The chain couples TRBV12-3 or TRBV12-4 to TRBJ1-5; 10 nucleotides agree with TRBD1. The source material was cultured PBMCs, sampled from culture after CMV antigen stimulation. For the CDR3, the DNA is TGTGCCAGCCGAGCGGGACAGGGGACTCAGCCCCAGCATTTT. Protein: CASRAGQGTQPQHF.